These T cell receptor beta chains were read from a single sample in a study of response to subunit inactivated influenza vaccine. TCRdb re-derived calls from the RT-PCR reads in MiXCR, one entry per CDR3 protein. Of hundreds of thousands of distinct CDR3 sequences in the sample, about 15% were seen once. Specimen: PBMCs from blood, collected roughly 15 days before vaccination. These receptors all come from a man aged 45-60 years who received an inactivated influenza vaccine. The CDR3 runs from the conserved cysteine through the conserved F or W. D genes are given only for firm matches. Size is stated for part of the rows, as once, few or many counts, or as a class when the clone is expanded.

.,TRBJ2-3,TRBV15,TRBD1,CATSSDRVSTDTQYF,TGTGCCACCAGCAGCGACAGGGTTAGCACAGATACGCAGTATTTT
.,TRBJ1-4,TRBV28,.,CASRGGLNEKLFF,TGTGCCAGCCGCGGGGGCTTGAATGAAAAACTGTTTTTT
.,TRBJ2-1,TRBV4-2,.,CARSPGTPSYNEQFF,TGTGCCAGGAGCCCTGGGACTCCCTCCTACAATGAGCAGTTCTTC
.,TRBJ1-1,TRBV6-5,.,CASSYSVWSGTEAFF,TGTGCCAGCAGTTACTCGGTTTGGTCTGGGACTGAAGCTTTCTTT
few,TRBJ1-1,TRBV19,.,CASTDSGGSTEAFF,TGTGCCAGTACCGATTCGGGGGGGTCCACTGAAGCTTTCTTT
many,TRBJ2-7,TRBV2,.,CASSEWGQGSEQYF,TGTGCCAGCAGTGAATGGGGTCAGGGGAGCGAGCAGTACTTC
.,TRBJ1-1,TRBV3-1,.,CASSPPEGTEAFF,TGTGCCAGCAGCCCTCCTGAGGGCACTGAAGCTTTCTTT
few,TRBJ1-3,TRBV4-3,.,CASSRGNREGNTIYF,TGCGCCAGCAGCCGGGGGAACAGGGAGGGAAACACCATATATTTT
few,TRBJ2-3,TRBV6-5,TRBD2,CASSLGGLAVQYF,TGTGCCAGCAGTTTAGGGGGACTAGCGGTACAGTATTTT
few,TRBJ1-5,TRBV4-3,.,CASSQDRRGAGQPQHF,TGCGCCAGCAGCCAAGATAGGAGGGGCGCCGGGCAGCCCCAGCATTTT
many,TRBJ1-2,TRBV5-1,.,CASSLVGTNYGYTF,TGCGCCAGCAGCTTGGTTGGCACTAACTATGGCTACACCTTC
.,TRBJ2-5,TRBV5-4,.,CASSKTGGQETQYF,TGTGCCAGCAGCAAAACGGGGGGCCAGGAGACCCAGTACTTC
few,TRBJ1-4,TRBV2,TRBD1,CASTRQGATNEKLFF,TGTGCCAGCACCAGACAGGGGGCAACTAATGAAAAACTGTTTTTT
few,TRBJ1-1,TRBV7-6,.,CASSLGGGALNTEAFF,TGTGCCAGCAGCTTAGGGGGGGGGGCCCTGAACACTGAAGCTTTCTTT
.,TRBJ2-1,TRBV19,.,CASSFSPVPTENEQFF,TGTGCCAGTAGCTTCTCTCCCGTCCCGACCGAAAATGAGCAGTTCTTC
.,TRBJ2-7,TRBV28,TRBD1,CASSLFGGRGRYEQYF,TGTGCCAGCAGTTTATTCGGCGGCAGGGGGCGGTACGAGCAGTACTTC